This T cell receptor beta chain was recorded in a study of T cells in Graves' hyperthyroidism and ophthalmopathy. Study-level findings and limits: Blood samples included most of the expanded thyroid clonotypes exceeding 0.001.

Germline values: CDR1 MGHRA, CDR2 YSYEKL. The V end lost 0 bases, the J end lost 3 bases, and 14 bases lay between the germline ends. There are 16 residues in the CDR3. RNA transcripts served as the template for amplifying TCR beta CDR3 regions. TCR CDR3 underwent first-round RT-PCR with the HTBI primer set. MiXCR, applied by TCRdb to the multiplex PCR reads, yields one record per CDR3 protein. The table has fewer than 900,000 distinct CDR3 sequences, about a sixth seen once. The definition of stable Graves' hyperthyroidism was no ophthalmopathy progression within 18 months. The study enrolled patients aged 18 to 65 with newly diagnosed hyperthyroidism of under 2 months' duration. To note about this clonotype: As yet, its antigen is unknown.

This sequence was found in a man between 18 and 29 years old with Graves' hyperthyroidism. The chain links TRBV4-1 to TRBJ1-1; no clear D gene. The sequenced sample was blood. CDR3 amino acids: CASSQDPGVGYTEAFF. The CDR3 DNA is TGCGCCAGCAGCCAAGATCCGGGCGTGGGGTACACTGAAGCTTTCTTT.